Given below is one T cell receptor (beta chain) in context. This entry belongs to a study of blood T cell repertoires in COVID-19. The wider study: PBMCs, B-cell-depleted T cells, or T cells provided the cDNA or gDNA that made up the material.

The V gene's germline CDR1 is SGHAT and CDR2 FQNNGV. The CDR3 is made up of 18 amino acids. Unmatched junction bases numbered 9, after V lost 4 bases and J lost 0 bases. Original data processing: Nucleated cell counts were estimated from reference gene primer amplification. TCRdb keeps only in-frame clones here, not all; method: immunoSEQ multiplex PCR. For V, J and clone size, that table is used; D and trimming come from the DNA. This sample has about 99,000 clones, with approximately 80% found just once. Material: peripheral blood. The chain uses TRBV11-2 and TRBJ2-6, with TRBD1 identical over 7 bases. This sequence was found in a man between 60 and 75 years old with acute or convalescent COVID-19. The CDR3 loop reads CASSSLPDRSSGANVLTF. CDR3 nucleotide sequence: TGTGCCAGCAGCTCTTTACCGGACAGGAGCTCTGGGGCCAACGTCCTGACTTTC.